The 28 T cell receptor beta chains in this list originate from one sample, sequenced in a study of technical replicates of blood from a handful of donors. TCRdb's copy holds only in-frame clones and misses some; the assay was immunoSEQ multiplex PCR. The data contain tens of thousands of clones, roughly 90% of them singletons. Sequences were obtained from T cells isolated from PBMCs. The origin of the receptors is a human donor in good health.

This clone showed up just a few times. The rearrangement uses TRBV19 and TRBJ1-1, with D tentatively TRBD1 (5 bases). Trimming took off 2 bases at V and 1 base at J, with 11 bases between the two ends. Per the germline V gene, CDR1 is LNHDA and CDR2 is SQIVND (reference sequence). This CDR3 spans 15 amino acids. CDR3 sequence reads: CASSISGQGNTEAFF. In DNA, the CDR3 is TGTGCCAGTAGTATATCAGGGCAGGGGAACACTGAAGCTTTCTTT. Based on the CDR3 plus reference TRBV19 and TRBJ1-1, the full variable domain is DGGITQSPKYLFRKEGQNVTLSCEQNLNHDAMYWYRQDPGQGLRLIYYSQIVNDFQKGDIAEGYSVSREKKESFPLTVTSAQKNPTAFYLCASSISGQGNTEAFFGQGTRLTVV.

The chain uses TRBV10-2 and TRBJ2-7, with 8 bases fitting TRBD1. Per the germline V gene, CDR1 is WSHSY and CDR2 is SAAADI. V trimming: 6 bases; J trimming: 1 base; junction bases outside the gene matches: 17. This CDR3 has 18 amino acids. Here the CDR3 reads CASRGTGTGLGWSYEQYF. CDR3 bases: TGCGCCAGCAGGGGAACCGGGACAGGTCTTGGGTGGTCCTACGAGCAGTACTTC.

The genes are TRBV30 and TRBJ1-2; 8 bases map to TRBD1. The trim removed 2 bases at V and 6 bases at J, leaving 8 bases unmatched. Germline CDR1 GTSNPN, CDR2 SVGIG (reference sequence). CDR3 length equals 14 residues. The CDR3 loop is CAWSTGQEFDGYTF. DNA for the CDR3: TGTGCCTGGAGTACGGGACAGGAGTTTGATGGCTACACCTTC.

The rearrangement links TRBV9 to TRBJ2-2, with 7 positions matching TRBD2. Germline-derived CDR1 and CDR2 are SGDLS and YYNGEE. The V segment lost 4 bases and the J segment 1 base; nucleotides outside the gene matches: 13. The CDR3 contains 18 residues. In nucleotides, the CDR3 is TGTGCCAGCAGCTCCCCAAGAGGTAGCGGGCTGAACACCGGGGAGCTGTTTTTT. Its translation is CASSSPRGSGLNTGELFF.

V gene TRBV7-9 combines with J gene TRBJ1-4; TRBD1 might be the D (5 bases). CDR3 length equals 18 residues. CDR1 is SEHNR and CDR2 is FQNEAQ in the germline V gene (reference sequence). Trimming shortened V by 0 bases and J by 1 base, and 15 bases separated the two germline ends. CDR3 region: CASSLARQQELTNEKLFF. The CDR3 DNA follows: TGTGCCAGCAGCTTAGCACGTCAACAGGAATTAACTAATGAAAAACTGTTTTTT. Supplemented by reference TRBV7-9 and TRBJ1-4, the full variable domain reads DTGVSQNPRHKITKRGQNVTFRCDPISEHNRLYWYRQTLGQGPEFLTYFQNEAQLEKSRLLSDRFSAERPKGSFSTLEIQRTEQGDSAMYLCASSLARQQELTNEKLFFGSGTQLSVL.

The chain's CDR3 is CASTESAAFF. The CDR3 DNA reads TGTGCCAGCACCGAATCGGCAGCTTTCTTT. This sequence joins TRBV16 and TRBJ1-1; D gene unclear. This CDR3 contains 10 residues. Germline V gives CDR1 KGHSY, CDR2 FQNENV. Trimming cost V 7 bases and J 10 bases, with 10 bases left between them.

This chain links TRBV15 with TRBJ2-6, with TRBD1 matching over 7 bases. Per the germline V gene, CDR1 is LNHNV and CDR2 is YYDKDF (reference sequence). The CDR3 is made up of 19 amino acids. The V gene end was trimmed by 1 base and the J gene end by 0 bases; junction bases not matched to a gene: 9. The CDR3 bases are TGTGCCACCAGCAGAGGTGTAGGGACAGCTTTCTCTGGGGCCAACGTCCTGACTTTC. Translating it yields CATSRGVGTAFSGANVLTF.

The chain recombines TRBV6-5 with TRBJ2-1; D may be TRBD2 (6 bases). The CDR3 is 14 residues long. Deletions cut 2 bases from V and 4 bases from J, with 9 bases between. Per germline, CDR1 MNHEY and CDR2 SVGAGI. The CDR3 DNA sequence: TGTGCCAGCAGTTACGGGCGGGAATACAATGAGCAGTTCTTC. Translated, it gives CASSYGREYNEQFF.

The rearrangement joins TRBV7-8 to TRBJ1-1; 8 bases map to TRBD1. After removal of 4 bases from V and 5 bases from J, the junction contained 12 bases not matched to a gene. CDR3 size: 16 residues. The germline CDR1 and CDR2 sequences are SGHVS and FQNEAQ. CDR3 residues: CASSSPGTGSLTEAFF. CDR3 bases: TGTGCCAGCAGCTCCCCTGGGACAGGAAGTCTAACTGAAGCTTTCTTT. The whole variable domain, remainder taken from reference TRBV7-8 and TRBJ1-1, is GAGVSQSPRYKVAKRGQDVALRCDPISGHVSLFWYQQALGQGPEFLTYFQNEAQLDKSGLPSDRFFAERPEGSVSTLKIQRTQQEDSAVYLCASSSPGTGSLTEAFFGQGTRLTVV.

The chain has TRBV2 and TRBJ1-5, with 7 bases identical to TRBD1. Germline-derived CDR1 and CDR2 are SNHLY and FYNNEI. This CDR3 has 14 amino acids. With 4 bases clipped from V and 5 bases from J, the junction kept 5 bases outside the gene matches. The CDR3 DNA sequence: TGTGCCAGCAGTGGACAGGGTGACCATCAGCCCCAGCATTTT. This codes for CASSGQGDHQPQHF.

This clone was recorded once. CDR3 bases: TGTGCCAGCAGCTCAGGGGGCTGGGGGCAAGAGACCCAGTACTTC. It translates to CASSSGGWGQETQYF. The chain combines TRBV7-2 with TRBJ2-5, with TRBD1 matching over 8 bases. The CDR3 consists of 15 residues. Germline V gene data show CDR1 as SGHTA and CDR2 as FQGNSA. Trimming cost V 4 bases and J 2 bases; bases outside gene matches: 6.

V gene TRBV18 combines with J gene TRBJ1-5, with TRBD1 identical over 9 bases. With 4 bases clipped from V and 0 bases from J, the junction kept 7 bases outside the gene matches. The CDR3 loop spans 17 amino acids. Germline CDR1 and CDR2: KGHSH and LQKENI. This chain's CDR3 is CASSRSRGQGSNQPQHF. CDR3 coding DNA: TGTGCCAGCTCACGCTCGCGGGGACAGGGTAGCAATCAGCCCCAGCATTTT.

The CDR3 nucleotides read TGTGCCAGCAGCAAAGGCCTCCAGGGAACTAATGAAAAACTGTTTTTT. Amino acid sequence: CASSKGLQGTNEKLFF. The chain is built from TRBV7-9 and TRBJ1-4, with a possible D match to TRBD1 (5 bases). Trimming shortened V by 5 bases and J by 1 base, and 14 bases separated the two germline ends. Germline assignment: CDR1 SEHNR and CDR2 FQNEAQ (reference sequence). This CDR3 has 16 residues.

The chain has TRBV27 and TRBJ2-1; 9 bases match TRBD1. V dropped 5 bases and J dropped 9; count of bases not matched to a gene: 8. The CDR3 runs to 14 residues. CDR1 and CDR2 (germline): MNHEY, SMNVEV (reference sequence). In DNA form, the CDR3 reads TGTGCCAGCAGTCAGGGACAGGGAATGGGTGAGCAGTTCTTC. This codes for CASSQGQGMGEQFF.

This clone was found a few times. The chain has TRBV5-4 and TRBJ1-1, with 10 nucleotides matching TRBD1. This CDR3 has 13 amino acids. CDR1 and CDR2 (germline): SGHNT, YYREEE (reference sequence). V lost 5 bases and J lost 6; bases outside the gene matches: 4. In DNA form, the CDR3 reads TGTGCCAGCAGTTCCGGGACAGGGGCTGAAGCTTTCTTT. This encodes CASSSGTGAEAFF.

J is TRBJ2-3 and V is TRBV2; a possible D gene is TRBD2 (6 bases). The V gene lost 4 bases and the J gene lost 0 bases, with 17 bases spanning the gap. The length of the CDR3 is 17 residues. Looked up from germline, CDR1 is SNHLY and CDR2 is FYNNEI. Here the CDR3 reads CASSVPISGASTDTQYF. The CDR3, as DNA: TGTGCCAGCAGTGTCCCTATTAGCGGAGCTAGCACAGATACGCAGTATTTT. Supplemented by reference TRBV2 and TRBJ2-3, the full variable domain reads EPEVTQTPSHQVTQMGQEVILRCVPISNHLYFYWYRQILGQKVEFLVSFYNNEISEKSEIFDDQFSVERPDGSNFTLKIRSTKLEDSAMYFCASSVPISGASTDTQYFGPGTRLTVL.

V and J are TRBV6-6 and TRBJ1-2; 12 nucleotides match TRBD1. CDR3 length: 14 residues. The trim removed 7 bases at V and 6 bases at J, leaving 6 bases unmatched. Germline CDR1 reads MNHNY; CDR2 reads SVGAGI (reference sequence). The CDR3 sequence is CASNPGQGANGYTF. The CDR3 DNA sequence: TGTGCCAGCAATCCGGGACAGGGGGCCAATGGCTACACCTTC.

The chain joins TRBV4-1 to TRBJ2-7; 10 nucleotides align to TRBD2. The CDR3 spans 14 residues. CDR1 and CDR2 (germline): MGHRA, YSYEKL. The ends lost 7 bases at V and 3 bases at J; junction bases unmatched: 6. CDR3 in DNA: TGCGCCAGCACCCCGGGACTAGCGTACTACGAGCAGTACTTC. Its protein product is CASTPGLAYYEQYF.

The rearrangement joins TRBV7-3 to TRBJ1-1; D gene ambiguous. The ends were cut back, 4 bases at V and 3 bases at J, with 9 bases in the middle. CDR1 is SGHTA, CDR2 FQGTGA, per germline. The length of the CDR3 is 13 residues. CDR3 protein: CASSSNRDTEAFF. CDR3 DNA: TGTGCCAGCAGCTCCAACCGGGACACTGAAGCTTTCTTT.

The V gene is TRBV25-1, the J gene TRBJ2-7; weak D call: TRBD2 (5 bases). The CDR3 length is 13 residues. The germline gives CDR1 MGHDK, CDR2 SYGVNS. Trimming removed 4 bases from V and 3 bases from J, with 10 bases in between. The CDR3 bases are TGTGCCAGCAGTGGCCCACTAGGCTACGAGCAGTACTTC. The encoded protein is CASSGPLGYEQYF.

The rearrangement links TRBV9 to TRBJ1-4; D perhaps matches TRBD1 (5 bases). Trimming left V 4 bases short and J 3 bases short, with 10 bases between. Germline values: CDR1 SGDLS, CDR2 YYNGEE. This CDR3 comprises 14 residues. In DNA form, the CDR3 reads TGTGCCAGCAGCTCGAGACAGTCTAATGAAAAACTGTTTTTT. It codes for CASSSRQSNEKLFF.

V usage is TRBV6-1 and J usage is TRBJ2-5; possibly TRBD1 for D (6 bases). Trimming shortened V by 3 bases and J by 7 bases, and 15 bases separated the two germline ends. The CDR3 consists of 14 residues. CDR1 is MNHNS, CDR2 SASEGT, per germline. DNA for the CDR3: TGTGCCAGCAGTGAGGACCCCAGGGGCAGGACCCAGTACTTC. Translated, it gives CASSEDPRGRTQYF.

This clone was picked up a small number of times. This rearrangement joins TRBV2 to TRBJ1-5; the D gene is possibly TRBD1 (5 bases). Deletions cut 4 bases from V and 4 bases from J, with 11 bases between. This CDR3 region has 14 residues. Germline V gives CDR1 SNHLY, CDR2 FYNNEI. DNA of the CDR3: TGTGCCAGCAGTGGCCGGCAGGGTAATCAGCCCCAGCATTTT. Translation gives CASSGRQGNQPQHF.

This chain links TRBV6-5 with TRBJ2-7; TRBD2 matches 8 bases. The CDR3 is 15 residues long. Per the germline V gene, CDR1 is MNHEY and CDR2 is SVGAGI. Trimming took 4 bases from V and 0 from J; bases not matched to a gene: 5. The CDR3 spells CASSFPGGSSYEQYF. CDR3 bases: TGTGCCAGCAGTTTCCCGGGGGGGTCCTCCTACGAGCAGTACTTC.

The chain couples TRBV4-3 to TRBJ1-1; 7 nucleotides line up with TRBD1. CDR1 and CDR2 (germline): LGHNA, YSLEER. V lost 4 bases, J lost 7 bases, and 12 bases stayed unmatched. The CDR3 sequence is 15 residues long. This CDR3 reads CASSRDRAGIGEAFF. The DNA for the CDR3 is TGCGCCAGCAGCCGAGACAGGGCTGGAATCGGTGAAGCTTTCTTT.

The rearrangement links TRBV28 to TRBJ2-3; no clear D gene. This CDR3 comprises 16 residues. V dropped 4 bases and J dropped 0 bases, with 14 bases sitting between them. CDR1 and CDR2 (germline): MDHEN, SYDVKM. CDR3 bases: TGTGCCAGCAGTTCCCCTCCGGAGTACAGCACAGATACGCAGTATTTT. It translates to CASSSPPEYSTDTQYF.

The chain joins TRBV5-6 to TRBJ2-7; 9 bases fit TRBD1. This CDR3 contains 15 residues. The germline V gene encodes CDR1 SGHDT and CDR2 YYEEEE. Trimming took 4 bases from V and 4 from J; bases not matched to a gene: 9. This CDR3 reads CASSAQGQGRYEQYF. The DNA for the CDR3 is TGTGCCAGCAGCGCCCAGGGACAGGGTCGGTACGAGCAGTACTTC.

This clone was seen a single time. This rearrangement joins TRBV11-3 to TRBJ2-2; TRBD2 aligns across 9 bases. CDR1 and CDR2 (germline): SGHNT, YENEEA. Germline trimming cut 1 base from V and 7 bases from J; bases unmatched to any gene: 10. CDR3 size: 17 residues. The DNA of the CDR3 is TGTGCCAGCAGCTTAGGGACCGGACTAGCGACGGGCGGGGAGCTGTTTTTT. It translates to CASSLGTGLATGGELFF.